The clone carrying this TCR beta chain has more than one count but fewer than ten. Its target is unknown. Via MiXCR, TCRdb re-called the 5' RACE reads, giving one row per CDR3 protein. The sample carries about 68,000 distinct CDR3 sequences, roughly 10% recorded once. The source of the sample is a study of early T cells in non-severe SARS-CoV-2 infection. About the research overall: Alpha and beta chains were unpaired, from unsorted whole-blood bulk RNA. Points from the study as a whole: Reliance on VDJdb matching favored anti-spike CD8 responses; private and CD4 specificities were missed.

The CDR3 spans 15 residues. With 5 bases clipped from V and 8 bases from J, the junction kept 7 bases outside the gene matches. Germline V CDR1 and CDR2: SGHVS, FNYEAQ. Sequencing was performed on whole blood. The receptor's source is an adult who was a healthcare worker with PCR-confirmed SARS-CoV-2 infection or an uninfected control (not recorded which). This chain connects TRBV7-6 to TRBJ2-1; 12 nucleotides line up with TRBD2. CDR3 bases: TGTGCCAGCAGCCCCCTAGCGGGAGGGCGAGATGAGCAGTTCTTC. Protein product: CASSPLAGGRDEQFF.